The 32 T cell receptor beta chains listed next were all sequenced from one sample in a study of cytomegalovirus exposure and HLA in healthy donors. The PCR had 60 Vbeta and 13 Jbeta primers. Clones were sequenced by immunoSEQ multiplex PCR, and TCRdb holds only the in-frame ones, with some missing. The data show about 120,000 clones, with about 8% seen just once and 6% to 7.5% held by the top ten. The material sequenced was PBMCs. These receptors were collected from a middle-aged woman in good health and CMV-seropositive.

The chain links TRBV29-1 to TRBJ2-5; D is possibly TRBD2 (6 bases). The CDR3 totals 11 residues. Germline values: CDR1 SQVTM, CDR2 ANQGSEA. V was clipped by 8 bases and J by 7 bases, with 14 bases between them. CDR3 in amino acids: CSLPIGRTQYF. DNA for the CDR3: TGCAGCCTTCCTATCGGGAGGACCCAGTACTTC.

This rearrangement joins TRBV7-9 to TRBJ2-1; D might be TRBD2 (5 bases). The V gene lost 5 bases and the J gene lost 4 bases, with 21 bases spanning the gap. Looked up from germline, CDR1 is SEHNR and CDR2 is FQNEAQ (reference sequence). This CDR3 region has 17 residues. The CDR3 nucleotides are TGTGCCAGCAGCGCCGCCCCCCCACTAGGGCTATACAATGAGCAGTTCTTC. Amino acids: CASSAAPPLGLYNEQFF.

The chain carries TRBV10-3 and TRBJ1-4; D perhaps matches TRBD1 (5 bases). With 10 bases removed from V and 4 bases from J, the gap between germline ends came to 13 bases. The CDR3 sequence is 13 residues long. Germline-derived CDR1 and CDR2 are ENHRY and SYGVKD. The CDR3, as DNA: TGTGCCACCTCCTGGGGACTTAATGAAAAACTGTTTTTT. This sequence encodes CATSWGLNEKLFF.

This clone has more than one count but fewer than ten. The chain recombines TRBV30 with TRBJ1-2; TRBD1 matches at 8 bases. V shed 7 bases, J shed 7 bases, and the junction held 14 bases outside the gene matches. This CDR3 is built from 14 residues. CDR1 is GTSNPN, CDR2 SVGIG, per germline (reference sequence). CDR3 residues: CAYTTTRTGSGYTF. The CDR3 DNA is TGTGCCTACACAACTACTCGGACAGGGAGTGGCTACACCTTC.

The chain couples TRBV15 to TRBJ2-7, with TRBD1 as a possible D gene (5 bases). Germline V gives CDR1 LNHNV, CDR2 YYDKDF (reference sequence). CDR3 length: 13 amino acids. V lost 3 bases, J lost 2 bases, and 8 bases lay in between. CDR3 residues: CATSRDTTYEQYF. For the CDR3, the DNA is TGTGCCACCAGCAGGGACACAACCTACGAGCAGTACTTC.

J is TRBJ2-7 and V is TRBV27, with TRBD1 matching 7 bases. Germline loops: CDR1 MNHEY, CDR2 SMNVEV (reference sequence). J was trimmed by 6 bases and V by 0 bases; bases with no gene match: 5. There are 14 residues in the CDR3. The CDR3 sequence is CASSLSTGFAEQYF. CDR3 sequence (DNA): TGTGCCAGCAGTTTATCGACAGGGTTCGCCGAGCAGTACTTC.

The chain carries TRBV7-9 and TRBJ2-3; possible D gene TRBD2, 8 bases. Germline CDR1 is SEHNR and CDR2 is FQNEAQ (reference sequence). Between the trimmed V and J ends, which lost 11 bases and 3 bases, there was a span of 15 bases. There are 13 residues in the CDR3. The CDR3 loop reads CAAGRGQTDTQYF. DNA for the CDR3: TGTGCCGCCGGGAGGGGGCAGACAGATACGCAGTATTTT.

This clone has more than one count but fewer than ten. The identical CDR3 is also encoded by other nucleotide sequences in the sample. The V and J genes are TRBV18 and TRBJ1-4, with D uncertain. Germline V lookup: CDR1 KGHSH, CDR2 LQKENI. This CDR3 spans 14 amino acids. V lost 6 bases and J lost 0, with 8 bases in between. Written as DNA, the CDR3 is TGTGCCAGCTCCCCAGGAGCAACTAATGAAAAACTGTTTTTT. Amino acid sequence: CASSPGATNEKLFF. The full variable domain, in which reference TRBV18 and TRBJ1-4 provide the parts outside the CDR3, is NAGVMQNPRHLVRRRGQEARLRCSPMKGHSHVYWYRQLPEEGLKFMVYLQKENIIDESGMPKERFSAEFPKEGPSILRIQQVVRGDSAAYFCASSPGATNEKLFFGSGTQLSVL.

This clone has a handful of counts. The chain uses TRBV5-8 and TRBJ2-7, with 9 nucleotides matching TRBD1. Germline CDR1 and CDR2: SGHTS and YDEGEE. V shed 0 bases and J 1 base; nucleotides not matched to a gene: 2. The CDR3 covers 15 residues. The CDR3 is CASSLEGTGSYEQYF. The CDR3 coding sequence is TGTGCCAGCAGCTTGGAGGGGACAGGGTCCTACGAGCAGTACTTC.

The chain has TRBV29-1 and TRBJ1-3; D call uncertain. Germline CDR1 and CDR2: SQVTM and ANQGSEA. Trimming left V 2 bases short and J 2 bases short, with 10 bases between. The CDR3 is 14 amino acids. Here the CDR3 DNA reads TGCAGCGTTGAAATAGCGGGGACTGGAAACACCATATATTTT. The encoded protein is CSVEIAGTGNTIYF.

The V and J genes are TRBV6-1 and TRBJ2-1, with D uncertain. The ends were cut back, 5 bases at V and 7 bases at J, with 15 bases in the middle. This CDR3 region has 14 residues. Germline V gene sequence: CDR1 MNHNS, CDR2 SASEGT. In DNA, the CDR3 is TGTGCCAGCAGTCAATACATAGGAGTTAATGAGCAGTTCTTC. It yields the protein CASSQYIGVNEQFF.

The chain uses TRBV27 and TRBJ2-5, with 7 positions matching TRBD1. The CDR3 sequence is 16 residues long. The V and J ends lost 4 bases and 5 bases, in that order; junction bases with no gene match: 13. CDR1 and CDR2 (germline): MNHEY, SMNVEV (reference sequence). The CDR3 nucleotides read TGTGCCAGCAGTTCTCCATCGAGGGGGCGGAAGGAGACCCAGTACTTC. It is translated as CASSSPSRGRKETQYF.

The chain carries TRBV19 and TRBJ2-3; 7 bases are a match to TRBD1. The germline V gene encodes CDR1 LNHDA and CDR2 SQIVND (reference sequence). V lost 7 bases and J lost 2; bases outside the gene matches: 9. The CDR3 is 15 amino acids. This CDR3 is CASKRRTGNTDTQYF. Here the CDR3 DNA reads TGTGCCAGTAAACGGCGGACAGGAAACACAGATACGCAGTATTTT.

V usage is TRBV19 and J usage is TRBJ1-5; tentatively, D is TRBD1 (5 bases). Looked up from germline, CDR1 is LNHDA and CDR2 is SQIVND (reference sequence). This CDR3 is 18 amino acids long. V gave up 7 bases and J gave up 5 bases, with 27 bases separating them. As DNA, the CDR3 is TGTGCCAGTACCATATGGTGGGGTGAGGACACCATGTATCAGCCCCAGCATTTT. This encodes CASTIWWGEDTMYQPQHF. The whole variable domain, filled in from reference TRBV19 and TRBJ1-5, reads DGGITQSPKYLFRKEGQNVTLSCEQNLNHDAMYWYRQDPGQGLRLIYYSQIVNDFQKGDIAEGYSVSREKKESFPLTVTSAQKNPTAFYLCASTIWWGEDTMYQPQHFGDGTRLSIL.

V and J are TRBV2 and TRBJ1-4; D call uncertain. The V gene's germline CDR1 is SNHLY and CDR2 FYNNEI. V shed 6 bases and J shed 10 bases, with 9 bases lying between them. The CDR3 extends over 11 amino acids. Written as DNA, the CDR3 is TGTGCCAGCAGCGGGGTTGGAAAACTGTTTTTT. Translation: CASSGVGKLFF.

This chain connects TRBV5-1 to TRBJ1-5; 7 nucleotides match TRBD1. The length of the CDR3 is 14 residues. Germline CDR1 and CDR2: SGHRS and YFSETQ. V lost 3 bases, J lost 3 bases, and 3 bases stayed unmatched. Written as DNA, the CDR3 is TGCGCCAGCAGCTCGGGACAGCCCAATCAGCCCCAGCATTTT. Encoded protein: CASSSGQPNQPQHF.

This chain links TRBV29-1 with TRBJ1-1; TRBD1 aligns across 8 bases. CDR3 size: 16 residues. Trimming removed 5 bases from V and 4 bases from J; junction bases left unmatched: 15. CDR1 and CDR2 from the germline V gene are SQVTM and ANQGSEA. As DNA, the CDR3 is TGCAGCGTTTATCTCGAGACAGGGGACCCCAGCACTGAAGCTTTCTTT. Translation gives CSVYLETGDPSTEAFF.

This clone was seen a handful of times. DNA of the CDR3: TGCGCCAGCAGCTTGGATAACGGCTCCTACGAGCAGTACTTC. This sequence encodes CASSLDNGSYEQYF. This sequence joins TRBV5-1 and TRBJ2-7; D remains unclear. Trimming cost V 0 bases and J 0 bases, with 7 bases left between them. Germline-derived CDR1 and CDR2 are SGHRS and YFSETQ. This CDR3 contains 14 residues.

For this clone: An end of the junction differs from the germline gene, which may be a read error. The genes are TRBV29-1 and TRBJ2-3; 9 bases are shared with TRBD1. Per the germline V gene, CDR1 is SQVTM and CDR2 is ANQGSEA. The CDR3 is 16 amino acids. Here the CDR3 reads CSVGKGDRALSDTHYF. DNA of the CDR3: TGCAGCGTCGGGAAAGGGGACAGGGCGCTGTCAGATACGCACTATTTT.

This clone was observed a few times. The chain employs TRBV7-9 and TRBJ1-2; D gene ambiguous. V lost 7 bases and J 4 bases, leaving 13 bases between the germline ends. There are 13 residues in the CDR3. Germline V gene lookup returns CDR1 SEHNR and CDR2 FQNEAQ (reference sequence). The CDR3 region is CASTGKRTYGYTF. DNA for the CDR3: TGTGCCAGCACGGGGAAACGGACCTATGGCTACACCTTC.

There are many counts of this clone. The chain carries TRBV28 and TRBJ1-6; D ambiguous. This CDR3 has 15 amino acids. V was trimmed by 1 base and J by 6 bases, leaving 10 bases between them. Germline CDR1 is MDHEN and CDR2 is SYDVKM. In nucleotides, the CDR3 is TGTGCCAGCAGTTTATTGGGCGCCACTAATTCACCCCTCCACTTT. Translating it yields CASSLLGATNSPLHF.

The chain combines TRBV10-2 with TRBJ2-7, with 8 bases that match TRBD1. CDR3 length equals 12 residues. Germline CDR1 is WSHSY and CDR2 is SAAADI. Unmatched junction bases numbered 6, after V lost 8 bases and J lost 6 bases. The CDR3 sequence is CASSQGVGEQYF. CDR3 DNA sequence: TGCGCCAGCTCACAGGGGGTCGGCGAGCAGTACTTC.

This clone was counted a few times. The chain carries TRBV5-6 and TRBJ2-1; TRBD2 is a possible D gene (5 bases). Germline V gene data show CDR1 as SGHDT and CDR2 as YYEEEE. The CDR3 length is 14 residues. Trimming removed 4 bases from V and 7 bases from J, with 15 bases in between. CDR3 in DNA: TGTGCCAGCAGCCCCGGGATCTCTTTAAATGAGCAGTTCTTC. It specifies CASSPGISLNEQFF.

The rearrangement links TRBV11-2 to TRBJ2-7; no firm D call. CDR1 SGHAT and CDR2 FQNNGV come from the germline V gene. The ends were cut back, 5 bases at V and 3 bases at J, with 5 bases in the middle. This CDR3 region has 11 residues. CDR3 DNA sequence: TGTGCCAGCAGCCAATTCTACGAGCAGTACTTC. This sequence encodes CASSQFYEQYF.

This clone was seen more than once but under ten times. The genes are TRBV2 and TRBJ2-7, with D hard to call. Germline V lookup: CDR1 SNHLY, CDR2 FYNNEI. The length of the CDR3 is 12 residues. V lost 5 bases to trimming and J lost 3 bases, with 8 bases between them. CDR3 coding DNA: TGTGCCAGCAGTCGCGAAATCTACGAGCAGTACTTC. This sequence encodes CASSREIYEQYF.

The chain recombines TRBV6-4 with TRBJ2-3, with 10 nucleotides matching TRBD2. The trim removed 0 bases at V and 2 bases at J, leaving 5 bases unmatched. CDR1 MRHNA and CDR2 SNTAGT come from the germline V gene. The CDR3 sequence is 17 residues long. This CDR3 is CASSDSIAGGPTDTQYF. The CDR3 nucleotides read TGTGCCAGCAGTGACTCTATAGCGGGGGGCCCCACAGATACGCAGTATTTT.

The rearrangement joins TRBV27 to TRBJ2-5; 11 bases agree with TRBD1. The CDR3 spans 15 residues. V lost 5 bases to trimming and J lost 5 bases; unmatched junction nucleotides: 7. Germline V gives CDR1 MNHEY, CDR2 SMNVEV (reference sequence). The CDR3 DNA sequence: TGTGCCAGCAGTGGAGGGACAGGGGGTGTTGAGACCCAGTACTTC. The encoded protein is CASSGGTGGVETQYF.

The chain couples TRBV19 to TRBJ2-7; 9 bases agree with TRBD1. This CDR3 has 14 amino acids. V was pared by 6 bases and J by 5 bases, with 8 bases of the junction left unmatched. Germline V gene sequence: CDR1 LNHDA, CDR2 SQIVND (reference sequence). This chain's CDR3 is CASRKTGGRDEQYF. CDR3 DNA sequence: TGTGCCAGTAGAAAAACAGGGGGCCGGGACGAGCAGTACTTC. Full variable domain (remainder filled in from reference TRBV19 and TRBJ2-7): DGGITQSPKYLFRKEGQNVTLSCEQNLNHDAMYWYRQDPGQGLRLIYYSQIVNDFQKGDIAEGYSVSREKKESFPLTVTSAQKNPTAFYLCASRKTGGRDEQYFGPGTRLTVT.

This clone was seen a handful of times. Relative to the germline gene, one junction end is altered; a read error may explain this. The gene calls are TRBV28 and TRBJ2-7; D is undetermined. Germline V gives CDR1 MDHEN, CDR2 SYDVKM. The CDR3 loop spans 12 amino acids. Here the CDR3 reads CASSLNGYEQYF. CDR3 nucleotide sequence: TGTGCAAGCAGTTTAAACGGCTACGAGCAGTACTTC.

This chain joins TRBV7-9 and TRBJ1-2, with TRBD1 as a possible D gene (6 bases). The CDR3 has 15 residues. V was pared by 2 bases and J by 6 bases, with 16 bases between. Germline-derived CDR1 and CDR2 are SEHNR and FQNEAQ (reference sequence). CDR3 protein: CASSLREGGVHGYTF. The CDR3 DNA reads as TGTGCCAGCAGCTTACGGGAAGGGGGGGTACATGGCTACACCTTC.

This clone has just a few counts. V is TRBV6-1 and J is TRBJ2-1, with 7 bases matching TRBD2. The germline CDR1 and CDR2 sequences are MNHNS and SASEGT. This CDR3 is built from 17 residues. The J segment lost 0 bases and the V segment lost 3 bases, leaving 8 bases of the junction unmatched. The CDR3 DNA reads TGTGCCAGCAGTGATTTGCGGGGGTCAAGCTCCTACAATGAGCAGTTCTTC. Amino acid sequence: CASSDLRGSSSYNEQFF.

The chain recombines TRBV30 with TRBJ1-2; 7 nucleotides agree with TRBD1. Germline CDR1 GTSNPN, CDR2 SVGIG (reference sequence). This CDR3 contains 17 residues. Germline trimming cut 1 base from V and 1 base from J; bases unmatched to any gene: 12. The CDR3 sequence: CAWSEQKRGRGNYGYTF. As DNA, the CDR3 is TGTGCCTGGAGTGAACAAAAGAGGGGGCGCGGTAACTATGGCTACACCTTC.